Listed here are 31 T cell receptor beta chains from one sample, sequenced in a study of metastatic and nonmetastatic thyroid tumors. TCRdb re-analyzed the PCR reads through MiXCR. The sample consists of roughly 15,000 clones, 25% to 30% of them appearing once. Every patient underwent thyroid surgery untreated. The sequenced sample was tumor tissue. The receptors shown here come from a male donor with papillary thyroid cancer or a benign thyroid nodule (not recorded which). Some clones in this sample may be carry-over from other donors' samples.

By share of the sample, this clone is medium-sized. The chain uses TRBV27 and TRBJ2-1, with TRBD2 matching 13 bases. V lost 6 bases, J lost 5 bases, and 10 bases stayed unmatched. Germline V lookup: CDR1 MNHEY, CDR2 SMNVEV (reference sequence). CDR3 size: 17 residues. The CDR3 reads CASSPLQGLAGDNEQFF. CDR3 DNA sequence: TGTGCCAGCAGCCCCCTCCAAGGACTAGCGGGGGACAATGAGCAGTTCTTC.

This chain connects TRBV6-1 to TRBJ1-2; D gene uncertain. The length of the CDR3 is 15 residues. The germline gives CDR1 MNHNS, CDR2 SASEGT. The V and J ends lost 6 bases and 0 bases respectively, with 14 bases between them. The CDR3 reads CASRDGLNANYGYTF. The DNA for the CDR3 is TGTGCCAGCAGGGACGGACTGAATGCTAACTATGGCTACACCTTC.

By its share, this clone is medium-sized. DNA for the CDR3: TGTGCCAGCGGGGGTGGGGGGGGTCAGCCCCAGCATTTT. Translating gives CASGGGGGQPQHF. The chain recombines TRBV6-1 with TRBJ1-5, with a weak D call TRBD1 (5 bases). This CDR3 is built from 13 residues. Germline CDR1 is MNHNS and CDR2 is SASEGT. Trimming removed 8 bases at V and 6 bases at J, with 14 bases between.

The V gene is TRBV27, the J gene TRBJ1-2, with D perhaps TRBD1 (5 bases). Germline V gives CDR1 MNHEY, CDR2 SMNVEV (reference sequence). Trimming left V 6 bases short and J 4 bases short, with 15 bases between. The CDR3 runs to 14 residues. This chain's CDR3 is CASRVGGALYGYTF. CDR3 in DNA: TGTGCCAGCAGGGTCGGAGGGGCACTCTATGGCTACACCTTC.

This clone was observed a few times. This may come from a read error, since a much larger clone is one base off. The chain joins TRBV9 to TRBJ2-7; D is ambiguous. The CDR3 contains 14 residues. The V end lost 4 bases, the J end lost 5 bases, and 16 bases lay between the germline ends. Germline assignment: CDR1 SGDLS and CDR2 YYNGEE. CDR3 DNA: TGTGCCAGCAGCCTCCGACTGGGTGGGGACGAGCAGTACTTC. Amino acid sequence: CASSLRLGGDEQYF. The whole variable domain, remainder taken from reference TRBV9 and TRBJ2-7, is DSGVTQTPKHLITATGQRVTLRCSPRSGDLSVYWYQQSLDQGLQFLIQYYNGEERAKGNILERFSAQQFPDLHSELNLSSLELGDSALYFCASSLRLGGDEQYFGPGTRLTVT.

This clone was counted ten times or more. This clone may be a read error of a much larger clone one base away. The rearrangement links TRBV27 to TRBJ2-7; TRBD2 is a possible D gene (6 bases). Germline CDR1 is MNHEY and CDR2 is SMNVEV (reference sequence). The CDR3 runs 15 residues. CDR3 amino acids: CASSRDFSVSYERYF. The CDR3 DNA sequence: TGTGCCAGCAGCCGGGACTTCTCCGTCTCCTACGAGCGGTACTTC.

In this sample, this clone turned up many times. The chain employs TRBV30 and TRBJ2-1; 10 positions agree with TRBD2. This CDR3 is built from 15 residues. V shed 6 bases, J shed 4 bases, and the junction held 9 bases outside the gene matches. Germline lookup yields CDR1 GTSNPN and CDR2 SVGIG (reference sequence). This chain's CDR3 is CACESSGRAYNEQFF. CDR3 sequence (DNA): TGTGCCTGTGAGTCCAGCGGGAGGGCTTACAATGAGCAGTTCTTC.

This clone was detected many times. Here the CDR3 reads CSAPATNEKLFF. Written as DNA, the CDR3 is TGCAGTGCCCCCGCAACTAATGAAAAACTGTTTTTT. The V gene is TRBV20-1, the J gene TRBJ1-4; no reliable D call. This CDR3 has 12 amino acids. Trimming shortened V by 6 bases and J by 0 bases, and 5 bases separated the two germline ends. The germline V gene has CDR1 DFQATT and CDR2 SNEGSKA (reference sequence).

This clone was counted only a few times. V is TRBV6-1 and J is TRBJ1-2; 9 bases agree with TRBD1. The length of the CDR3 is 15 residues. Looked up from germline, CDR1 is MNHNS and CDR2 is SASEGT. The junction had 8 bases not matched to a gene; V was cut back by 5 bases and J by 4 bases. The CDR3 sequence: CASSLTGGPSYGYTF. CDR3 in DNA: TGTGCCAGCAGTCTAACAGGGGGCCCTTCCTATGGCTACACCTTC.

The CDR3 region is CASSPLPGQGSEAFF. The CDR3 DNA reads as TGTGCCAGCAGCCCCCTGCCTGGACAGGGATCTGAAGCTTTCTTT. The chain carries TRBV9 and TRBJ1-1; 8 bases agree with TRBD1. With V trimmed by 4 bases and J by 6 bases, 11 bases remained unmatched. CDR3 size: 15 residues. Germline CDR1 is SGDLS and CDR2 is YYNGEE.

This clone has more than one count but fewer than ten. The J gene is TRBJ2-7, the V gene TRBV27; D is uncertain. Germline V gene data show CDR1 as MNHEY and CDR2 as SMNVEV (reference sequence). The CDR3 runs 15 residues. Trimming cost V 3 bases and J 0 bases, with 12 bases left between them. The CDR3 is CASSLTLTFSYEQYF. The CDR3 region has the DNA TGTGCCAGCAGTTTGACCCTTACATTCTCCTACGAGCAGTACTTC.

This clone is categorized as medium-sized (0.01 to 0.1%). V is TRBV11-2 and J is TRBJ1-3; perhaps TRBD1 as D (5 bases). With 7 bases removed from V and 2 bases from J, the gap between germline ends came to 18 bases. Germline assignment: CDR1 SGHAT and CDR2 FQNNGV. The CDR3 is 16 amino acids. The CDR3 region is CASTGGSGSPGNTIYF. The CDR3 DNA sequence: TGTGCCAGCACCGGGGGGTCGGGATCCCCTGGAAACACCATATATTTT.

The CDR3 here is CASTRTPYSNQPQHF. In DNA, the CDR3 is TGTGCCAGTACTCGGACACCTTATAGCAATCAGCCCCAGCATTTT. This sequence joins TRBV19 and TRBJ1-5, with D possibly TRBD1 on 5 matching bases. The germline V and J ends were trimmed by 7 bases and 0 bases, with 13 bases remaining between them. Germline V CDR1 and CDR2: LNHDA, SQIVND (reference sequence). The CDR3 covers 15 residues.

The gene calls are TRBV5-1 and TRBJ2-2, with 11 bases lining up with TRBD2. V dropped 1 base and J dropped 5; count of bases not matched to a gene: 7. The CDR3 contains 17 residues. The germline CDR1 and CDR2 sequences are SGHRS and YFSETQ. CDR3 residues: CASSLSPSGGSTGELFF. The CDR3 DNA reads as TGCGCCAGCAGCTTGAGCCCTAGCGGGGGGTCGACCGGGGAGCTGTTTTTT.

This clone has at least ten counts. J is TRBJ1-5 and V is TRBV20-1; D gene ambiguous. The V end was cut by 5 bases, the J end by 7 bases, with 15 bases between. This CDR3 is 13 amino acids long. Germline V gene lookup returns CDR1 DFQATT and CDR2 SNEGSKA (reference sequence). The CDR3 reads CSAGGSFLQPQHF. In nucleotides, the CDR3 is TGCAGTGCTGGAGGGAGCTTCTTACAGCCCCAGCATTTT.

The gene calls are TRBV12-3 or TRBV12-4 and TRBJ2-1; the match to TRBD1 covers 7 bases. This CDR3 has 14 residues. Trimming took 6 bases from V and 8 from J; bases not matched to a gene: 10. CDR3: CASRQQGEGDEQFF. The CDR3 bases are TGTGCCAGCAGACAGCAGGGGGAAGGTGATGAGCAGTTCTTC.

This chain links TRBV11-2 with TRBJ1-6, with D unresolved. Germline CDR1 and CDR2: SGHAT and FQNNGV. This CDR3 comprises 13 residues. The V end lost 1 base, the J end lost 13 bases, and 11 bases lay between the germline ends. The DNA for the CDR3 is TGTGCCAGCAGCTTAGGAGGGAAGCTTCCCCTCCACTTT. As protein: CASSLGGKLPLHF.

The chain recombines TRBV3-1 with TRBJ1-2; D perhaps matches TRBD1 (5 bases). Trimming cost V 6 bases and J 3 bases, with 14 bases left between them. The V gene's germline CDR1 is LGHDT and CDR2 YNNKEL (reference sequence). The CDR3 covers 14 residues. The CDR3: CASSLPGPHYGYTF. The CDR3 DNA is TGTGCCAGCAGTCTTCCGGGACCCCACTATGGCTACACCTTC.

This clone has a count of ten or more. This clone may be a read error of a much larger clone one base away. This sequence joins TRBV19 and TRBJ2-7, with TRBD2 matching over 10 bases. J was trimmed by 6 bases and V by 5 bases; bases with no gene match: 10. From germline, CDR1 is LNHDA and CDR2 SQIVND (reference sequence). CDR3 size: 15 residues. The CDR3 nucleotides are TGTGCCAGTAGTGCTAGCGGGAGTAATGTTTGCGAGCAGTACTTC. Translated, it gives CASSASGSNVCEQYF. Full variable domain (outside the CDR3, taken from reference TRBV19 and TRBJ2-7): DGGITQSPKYLFRKEGQNVTLSCEQNLNHDAMYWYRQDPGQGLRLIYYSQIVNDFQKGDIAEGYSVSREKKESFPLTVTSAQKNPTAFYLCASSASGSNVCEQYFGPGTRLTVT.

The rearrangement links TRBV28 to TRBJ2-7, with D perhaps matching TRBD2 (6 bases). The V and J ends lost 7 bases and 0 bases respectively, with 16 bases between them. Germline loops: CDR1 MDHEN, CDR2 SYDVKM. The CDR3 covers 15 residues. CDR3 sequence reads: CASTTGGSSSYEQYF. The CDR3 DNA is TGTGCCAGCACCACTGGGGGGTCTAGCTCCTACGAGCAGTACTTC.

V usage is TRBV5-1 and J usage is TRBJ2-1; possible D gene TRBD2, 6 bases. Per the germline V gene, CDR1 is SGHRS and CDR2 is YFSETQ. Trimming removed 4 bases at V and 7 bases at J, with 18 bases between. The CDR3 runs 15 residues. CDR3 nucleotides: TGCGCCAGCAGCCTCCCGACGGGGGTATTAAATGAGCAGTTCTTC. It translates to CASSLPTGVLNEQFF.

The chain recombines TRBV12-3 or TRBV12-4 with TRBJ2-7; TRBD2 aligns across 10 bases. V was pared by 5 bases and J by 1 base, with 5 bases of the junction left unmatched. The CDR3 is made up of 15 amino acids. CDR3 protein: CASSLGLAMSYEQYF. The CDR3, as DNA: TGTGCCAGCAGTCTGGGACTAGCGATGTCCTACGAGCAGTACTTC.

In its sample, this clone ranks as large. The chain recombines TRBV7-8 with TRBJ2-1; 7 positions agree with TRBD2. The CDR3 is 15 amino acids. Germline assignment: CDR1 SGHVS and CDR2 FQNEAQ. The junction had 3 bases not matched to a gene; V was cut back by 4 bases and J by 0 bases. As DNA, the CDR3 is TGTGCCAGCAGCTATAGCGGGCCCTCCTACAATGAGCAGTTCTTC. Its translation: CASSYSGPSYNEQFF. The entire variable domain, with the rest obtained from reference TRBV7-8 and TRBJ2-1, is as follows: GAGVSQSPRYKVAKRGQDVALRCDPISGHVSLFWYQQALGQGPEFLTYFQNEAQLDKSGLPSDRFFAERPEGSVSTLKIQRTQQEDSAVYLCASSYSGPSYNEQFFGPGTRLTVL.

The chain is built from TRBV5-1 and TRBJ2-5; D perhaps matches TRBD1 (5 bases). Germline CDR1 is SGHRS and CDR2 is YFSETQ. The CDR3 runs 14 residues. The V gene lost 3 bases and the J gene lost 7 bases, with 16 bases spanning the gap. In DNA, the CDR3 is TGCGCCAGCAGCTGGGGCTCAGGGTCCGGGACCCAGTACTTC. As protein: CASSWGSGSGTQYF. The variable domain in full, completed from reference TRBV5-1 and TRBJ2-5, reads KAGVTQTPRYLIKTRGQQVTLSCSPISGHRSVSWYQQTPGQGLQFLFEYFSETQRNKGNFPGRFSGRQFSNSRSEMNVSTLELGDSALYLCASSWGSGSGTQYFGPGTRLLVL.

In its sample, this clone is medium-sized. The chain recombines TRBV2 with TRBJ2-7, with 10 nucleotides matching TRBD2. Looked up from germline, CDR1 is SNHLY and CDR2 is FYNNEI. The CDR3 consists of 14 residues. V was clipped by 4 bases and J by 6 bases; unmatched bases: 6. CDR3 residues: CASSALAGEFEQYF. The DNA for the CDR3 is TGTGCCAGCAGTGCGCTAGCGGGAGAGTTCGAGCAGTACTTC.

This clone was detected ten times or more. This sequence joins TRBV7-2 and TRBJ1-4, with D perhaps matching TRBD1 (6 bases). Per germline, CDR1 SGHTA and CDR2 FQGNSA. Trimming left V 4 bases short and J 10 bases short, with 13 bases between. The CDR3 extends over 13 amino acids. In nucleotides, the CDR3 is TGTGCCAGCAGCTCAACAGGGTCGGGAAAACTGTTTTTT. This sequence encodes CASSSTGSGKLFF.

CDR3 nucleotide sequence: TGTGCCAGCAGACCCGTTCACCGGGACGGAGGTAATGAGCAGTTCTTC. This sequence encodes CASRPVHRDGGNEQFF. The chain is built from TRBV6-2 or TRBV6-3 and TRBJ2-1; D assignment may be TRBD1 or TRBD2 (5 bases each). Trimming shortened V by 6 bases and J by 7 bases, and 22 bases separated the two germline ends. The CDR3 length is 16 residues. CDR1 and CDR2 from the germline V gene are MNHEY and SVGEGT.

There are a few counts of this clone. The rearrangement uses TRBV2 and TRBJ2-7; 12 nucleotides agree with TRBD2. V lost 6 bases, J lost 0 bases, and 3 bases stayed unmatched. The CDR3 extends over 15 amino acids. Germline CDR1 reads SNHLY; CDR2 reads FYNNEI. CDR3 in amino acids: CASRPTSGSSYEQYF. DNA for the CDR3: TGTGCCAGCAGACCGACTAGCGGGAGCTCCTACGAGCAGTACTTC.

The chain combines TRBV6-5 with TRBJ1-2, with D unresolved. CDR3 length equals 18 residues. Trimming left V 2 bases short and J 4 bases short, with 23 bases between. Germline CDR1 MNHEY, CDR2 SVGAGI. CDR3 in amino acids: CASSYTRSYFLRGYGYTF. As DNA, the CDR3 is TGTGCCAGCAGTTACACACGGTCCTACTTCCTCCGCGGCTATGGCTACACCTTC.

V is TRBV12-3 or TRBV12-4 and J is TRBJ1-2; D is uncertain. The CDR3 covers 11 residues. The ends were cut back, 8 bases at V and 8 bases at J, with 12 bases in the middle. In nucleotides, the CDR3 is TGTGCCAGCTCTAGTCGTAGCGGCTACACCTTC. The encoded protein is CASSSRSGYTF.

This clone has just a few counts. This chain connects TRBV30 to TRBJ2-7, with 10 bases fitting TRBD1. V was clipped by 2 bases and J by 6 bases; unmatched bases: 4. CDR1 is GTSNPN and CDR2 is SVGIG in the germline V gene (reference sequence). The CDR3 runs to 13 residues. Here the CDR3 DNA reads TGTGCCTGGAGTCGGGACAGGGGCCGCGAGCAGTACTTC. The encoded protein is CAWSRDRGREQYF. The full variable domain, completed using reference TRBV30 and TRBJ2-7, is SQTIHQWPATLVQPVGSPLSLECTVEGTSNPNLYWYRQAAGRGLQLLFYSVGIGQISSEVPQNLSASRPQDRQFILSSKKLLLSDSGFYLCAWSRDRGREQYFGPGTRLTVT.